These 2 T cell receptor beta chains share one sample of origin, sequenced in a study of T-cell memory formation after mild COVID-19. Via MiXCR, TCRdb re-called the 5' RACE reads, giving one row per CDR3 protein. The repertoire consists of about 210,000 distinct CDR3 sequences, with more than 9% occurring once and the leading ten covering 3% to 3.5%. Sequencing was performed on PBMCs or a T cell subset sorted from them (not recorded which). These receptors originate from a man aged 18 to 35 who had mild COVID-19 (a few samples of this study predate the infection). Cell type and time point are not known.

The chain is built from TRBV6-5 and TRBJ2-3, with TRBD2 as a possible D gene (5 bases). V shed 8 bases and J shed 7 bases, with 13 bases lying between them. This CDR3 is 12 amino acids long. Germline V CDR1 and CDR2: MNHEY, SVGAGI. The CDR3 is CASSKGDHTQYF. CDR3 bases: TGTGCCAGCTCCAAGGGAGACCATACGCAGTATTTT.

This clonotype has just a few counts. V is TRBV5-1 and J is TRBJ1-3; 7 bases align to TRBD1. The CDR3 consists of 14 residues. With 4 bases clipped from V and 2 bases from J, the junction kept 3 bases outside the gene matches. Germline-derived CDR1 and CDR2 are SGHRS and YFSETQ. CDR3 protein: CASSTQGAGNTIYF. CDR3 in DNA: TGCGCCAGCAGCACTCAGGGGGCTGGAAACACCATATATTTT.